This TCR beta chain originates from a study of CD4 T cells in relation to SARS-CoV-2 and coronaviruses. The CDR3 is 17 residues long. Deletions cut 4 bases from V and 2 bases from J, with 21 bases between. CDR1 is PRHDT, CDR2 FYEKMQ, per germline (reference sequence). The unexposed donors gave CD4+ T cells in about 2010-2019, prior to COVID-19. Isolation of CD4+ T cells took place after about 9 days in culture. As regards this clone: What it binds is unknown.

Profiled with immunoSEQ multiplex PCR; TCRdb holds only in-frame clones, not every one. This sample has 25,000 to 30,000 clones, with 73% found just once. The sequenced sample consisted of CD4+ T cells from PBMCs, cultured in vitro. The sequence came from a human donor in good health. The chain carries TRBV13 and TRBJ2-7, with unresolved D. The CDR3 region has the DNA TGTGCCAGCAGCTCCCTAGGCGACTCTAACCCTACCTACGAGCAGTACTTC. Translated: CASSSLGDSNPTYEQYF.